These 23 T cell receptor beta chains were all obtained from the same sample, sequenced in a study of blood T cell repertoires in COVID-19. Here immunoSEQ multiplex PCR was the method, and the copy in TCRdb shows in-frame clones only, minus some. This table holds approximately 150,000 clones, approximately 91% found once. The sample was peripheral blood. The receptors were gathered from a man aged 70-80 years with acute or convalescent COVID-19.

The CDR3 loop is CASSWTGTASGANVLTF. CDR3 nucleotide sequence: TGTGCCAGCAGTTGGACCGGGACAGCCTCTGGGGCCAACGTCCTGACTTTC. J is TRBJ2-6 and V is TRBV28; 7 bases match TRBD1. The CDR3 loop spans 17 amino acids. J lost 0 bases, V lost 4 bases, and 6 bases had no gene match. Looked up from germline, CDR1 is MDHEN and CDR2 is SYDVKM.

This chain links TRBV27 with TRBJ2-1, with a weak D call TRBD2 (6 bases). The CDR3 loop spans 13 amino acids. Germline V lookup: CDR1 MNHEY, CDR2 SMNVEV (reference sequence). The V and J ends lost 1 base and 10 bases respectively, with 11 bases between them. In nucleotides, the CDR3 is TGTGCCAGCAGTTTATGGGGACGGGGGGAGCAGTTCTTC. It codes for CASSLWGRGEQFF.

V usage is TRBV28 and J usage is TRBJ2-3; 9 positions match TRBD2. The ends lost 3 bases at V and 3 bases at J; junction bases unmatched: 4. Germline loops: CDR1 MDHEN, CDR2 SYDVKM. CDR3 length: 15 amino acids. CDR3 sequence: CASSLGLAGTDTQYF. In DNA form, the CDR3 reads TGTGCCAGCAGTTTGGGACTAGCAGGGACAGATACGCAGTATTTT.

This clone has only one observation. This chain connects TRBV29-1 to TRBJ2-5; no reliable D call. Trimming took off 4 bases at V and 1 base at J, with 7 bases between the two ends. Germline V CDR1 and CDR2: SQVTM, ANQGSEA. The length of the CDR3 is 12 residues. CDR3 in amino acids: CSVVYTQETQYF. Here the CDR3 DNA reads TGCAGCGTTGTTTACACCCAAGAGACCCAGTACTTC.

The chain couples TRBV7-9 to TRBJ2-5; D is possibly TRBD2 (6 bases). The CDR3 consists of 15 residues. The germline V gene encodes CDR1 SEHNR and CDR2 FQNEAQ (reference sequence). Trimming took off 5 bases at V and 3 bases at J, with 16 bases between the two ends. The CDR3 is CASSRGSGGKETQYF. The CDR3 DNA reads TGTGCCAGCAGCCGGGGTAGTGGCGGGAAAGAGACCCAGTACTTC.

The genes are TRBV28 and TRBJ1-2, with 8 bases matching TRBD1. J gave up 1 base and V 0 bases, and 4 bases lay outside the gene matches. From germline, CDR1 is MDHEN and CDR2 SYDVKM. This CDR3 spans 16 amino acids. Here the CDR3 DNA reads TGTGCCAGCAGTTTATGGGGACAGGCGCATAACTATGGCTACACCTTC. Protein: CASSLWGQAHNYGYTF.

The chain links TRBV6-5 to TRBJ1-3; D gene ambiguous. V was shortened by 6 bases and J by 0 bases, with 12 bases between the two germline ends. The CDR3 consists of 15 residues. The V gene's germline CDR1 is MNHEY and CDR2 SVGAGI. In DNA form, the CDR3 reads TGTGCCAGCAGCTTAGCCGTATTCTCTGGAAACACCATATATTTT. It translates to CASSLAVFSGNTIYF.

CDR3 DNA sequence: TGTGCCAGCAGCCTAGACGGATTTGGCGGCTACACCTTC. This codes for CASSLDGFGGYTF. The J gene is TRBJ1-2, the V gene TRBV28; D unclear. This CDR3 region has 13 residues. Germline V gene lookup returns CDR1 MDHEN and CDR2 SYDVKM. Trimming took 6 bases from V and 8 from J, leaving 16 bases between them.

The chain uses TRBV5-1 and TRBJ2-2, with 7 positions matching TRBD2. The CDR3 sequence is 18 residues long. CDR1 and CDR2 (germline): SGHRS, YFSETQ. V dropped 6 bases and J dropped 4; count of bases not matched to a gene: 18. This CDR3 is CASTSPRETERGTGELFF. The CDR3 DNA reads as TGCGCCAGCACCAGCCCCCGGGAGACAGAGCGGGGCACCGGGGAGCTGTTTTTT.

The CDR3 region has the DNA TGCGCCAGCAGCCAGAGATCGGGTTCACCCCTCCACTTT. Its translation is CASSQRSGSPLHF. The chain carries TRBV5-1 and TRBJ1-6; D call uncertain. CDR1 and CDR2 from the germline V gene are SGHRS and YFSETQ. V was trimmed by 4 bases and J by 9 bases, leaving 11 bases between them. The length of the CDR3 is 13 residues.

The J gene is TRBJ1-6, the V gene TRBV6-1; D might be TRBD1 (6 bases). The germline gives CDR1 MNHNS, CDR2 SASEGT. V lost 2 bases and J 3 bases, leaving 11 bases between the germline ends. The CDR3 consists of 16 residues. Here the CDR3 DNA reads TGTGCCAGCAGTGAACCACAGGGCCTCTATAATTCACCCCTCCACTTT. This codes for CASSEPQGLYNSPLHF.

V gene TRBV5-1 combines with J gene TRBJ2-1, with 8 bases lining up with TRBD2. Germline values: CDR1 SGHRS, CDR2 YFSETQ. J gave up 7 bases and V 0 bases, and 9 bases lay outside the gene matches. The CDR3 consists of 16 residues. The CDR3: CASSLEREGLQNEQFF. The CDR3 nucleotides read TGCGCCAGCAGCTTGGAACGGGAGGGCCTACAGAATGAGCAGTTCTTC.

The chain employs TRBV12-3 or TRBV12-4 and TRBJ2-7; the match to TRBD2 covers 7 bases. V was clipped by 2 bases and J by 4 bases; unmatched bases: 2. The CDR3 extends over 13 amino acids. This chain's CDR3 is CASSLTSAYEQYF. CDR3 DNA: TGTGCCAGCAGTTTAACTAGCGCGTACGAGCAGTACTTC.

A remark on this clone: The identical CDR3 is also encoded by other nucleotide sequences in the sample. The chain uses TRBV19 and TRBJ1-4, with 7 bases that match TRBD1. The germline CDR1 and CDR2 sequences are LNHDA and SQIVND (reference sequence). V was pared by 8 bases and J by 7 bases, with 7 bases of the junction left unmatched. CDR3 length: 13 amino acids. The CDR3 protein is CASPDRDGEKLFF. The CDR3 DNA reads TGTGCCAGTCCCGACAGGGACGGTGAAAAACTGTTTTTT.

This clone was counted once. The chain carries TRBV7-2 and TRBJ2-3, with 12 bases aligning to TRBD2. CDR3 length: 16 amino acids. Trimming took 5 bases from V and 3 from J; bases not matched to a gene: 6. Germline V gene data show CDR1 as SGHTA and CDR2 as FQGNSA. CDR3 coding DNA: TGTGCCAGCAGCGACTCGACTAGCGGGAGAACAGATACGCAGTATTTT. Translated, it gives CASSDSTSGRTDTQYF.

V and J are TRBV7-2 and TRBJ2-5; 7 nucleotides match TRBD2. This CDR3 is built from 14 residues. Germline lookup yields CDR1 SGHTA and CDR2 FQGNSA. With 5 bases clipped from V and 5 bases from J, the junction kept 8 bases outside the gene matches. The CDR3 DNA follows: TGTGCCAGCAGCCTGGGGAGGGAGCGGGAGACCCAGTACTTC. Amino acid sequence: CASSLGRERETQYF.

V is TRBV10-3 and J is TRBJ1-3, with D hard to call. V was trimmed by 7 bases and J by 0 bases, leaving 7 bases between them. The CDR3 covers 13 residues. Germline V gene sequence: CDR1 ENHRY, CDR2 SYGVKD. The CDR3 sequence is CAITPDSGNTIYF. CDR3 DNA sequence: TGTGCCATCACTCCAGACTCTGGAAACACCATATATTTT.

The gene calls are TRBV10-2 and TRBJ2-3, with 8 bases that match TRBD2. V shed 4 bases, J shed 2 bases, and the junction held 5 bases outside the gene matches. Germline V gives CDR1 WSHSY, CDR2 SAAADI. This CDR3 contains 15 residues. Here the CDR3 reads CASSVTSGYTDTQYF. CDR3 sequence (DNA): TGCGCCAGCAGTGTCACTAGCGGATACACAGATACGCAGTATTTT.

The CDR3 loop reads CATSDLPSFIPYEQYF. CDR3 bases: TGTGCCACCAGTGATTTGCCGTCCTTTATCCCCTACGAGCAGTACTTC. The chain recombines TRBV24-1 with TRBJ2-7; D not resolved. The germline V and J ends were trimmed by 0 bases and 2 bases, with 13 bases remaining between them. Germline CDR1 and CDR2: KGHDR and SFDVKD. This CDR3 has 16 amino acids.

The V gene is TRBV21-1, the J gene TRBJ2-7; the table gives TRBD1 as D, unverified against the DNA. TRBV21-1 is assigned pseudogene status. The CDR3 extends over 15 amino acids. The CDR3: CASTRNPPPQGEQYF. CDR3 coding DNA: TGTGCCAGCACCCGCAACCCTCCCCCCCAGGGCGAGCAGTACTTC.

V and J are TRBV12-3 or TRBV12-4 and TRBJ1-1, with D hard to call. With 8 bases removed from V and 0 bases from J, the gap between germline ends came to 10 bases. This CDR3 region has 13 residues. CDR3 amino acids: CASLSGVNTEAFF. The CDR3 region has the DNA TGTGCCAGCCTTTCCGGGGTGAACACTGAAGCTTTCTTT.

On this clone: The same CDR3 can be traced to other DNA sequences in this sample. The V and J genes are TRBV9 and TRBJ2-3, with D perhaps matching TRBD1 (5 bases). This CDR3 is built from 14 residues. Germline V gene lookup returns CDR1 SGDLS and CDR2 YYNGEE. Trimming took off 0 bases at V and 6 bases at J, with 11 bases between the two ends. CDR3 in DNA: TGTGCCAGCAGCGTAGCTACAGGAACCGATACGCAGTATTTT. Amino acids: CASSVATGTDTQYF.

The V and J genes are TRBV18 and TRBJ2-1; the match to TRBD2 covers 8 bases. The CDR3 is 15 residues long. Germline lookup yields CDR1 KGHSH and CDR2 LQKENI. J lost 5 bases, V lost 2 bases, and 5 bases had no gene match. For the CDR3, the DNA is TGTGCCAGCTCACCAACCGGGAGGGAGAACAATGAGCAGTTCTTC. Translating gives CASSPTGRENNEQFF.